A single sample is the source of the 7 T cell receptor beta chains below, sequenced in a study of beta chain features in type 1 diabetes. Isolated RNA was reverse transcribed in full, so expressed TCRB transcripts were sequenced. The assay was immunoSEQ multiplex PCR, and TCRdb's table has in-frame clones only and misses some. This table holds more than 300,000 clones, roughly 12% found once. The study's findings and limits: People with Type 1 diabetes carried modestly yet significantly shorter TCRB CDR3s in all four CD4+ subsets.

The antigens of these receptors remain unknown. Sequencing was performed on naive CD4+ T cells from blood. These receptors all stem from a woman between 18 and 29 years old with type 1 diabetes.

There are a few counts of this clone. V is TRBV10-3 and J is TRBJ1-2, with D perhaps matching TRBD1 (6 bases). Trimming shortened V by 6 bases and J by 9 bases, and 29 bases separated the two germline ends. The CDR3 spans 17 residues. Germline assignment: CDR1 ENHRY and CDR2 SYGVKD. CDR3 in amino acids: CAISEAQGHRDRGSYTF. The CDR3 DNA reads as TGTGCCATCAGCGAAGCCCAGGGACACCGCGATAGAGGGAGCTACACCTTC.

The chain carries TRBV19 and TRBJ2-1; 9 nucleotides align to TRBD1. The ends lost 5 bases at V and 12 bases at J; junction bases unmatched: 5. CDR1 and CDR2 from the germline V gene are LNHDA and SQIVND (reference sequence). The CDR3 is made up of 12 amino acids. CDR3 DNA: TGTGCCAGTAGTGTCGGGACAGGGTCGCAGTTCTTC. It yields the protein CASSVGTGSQFF.

This rearrangement joins TRBV30 to TRBJ2-1; 15 bases line up with TRBD2. Unmatched junction bases numbered 12, after V lost 0 bases and J lost 3 bases. Looked up from germline, CDR1 is GTSNPN and CDR2 is SVGIG (reference sequence). CDR3 length: 20 residues. CDR3: CAWSVLGLAGGPGSYNEQFF. The DNA of the CDR3 is TGTGCCTGGAGTGTACTCGGACTAGCGGGAGGGCCGGGCAGCTACAATGAGCAGTTCTTC.

This clone occurred a few times. CDR3 amino acids: CASSVGPSSGELFF. The DNA of the CDR3 is TGTGCCAGCAGCGTAGGGCCCTCCTCTGGGGAGCTGTTTTTT. The chain employs TRBV9 and TRBJ2-2; D not certain. CDR3 length equals 14 residues. Germline CDR1 SGDLS, CDR2 YYNGEE. V was trimmed by 0 bases and J by 8 bases, leaving 11 bases between them.

This clone has only a few counts. The chain joins TRBV7-2 to TRBJ2-3; tentative D call: TRBD2 (7 bases). The CDR3 totals 15 residues. Trimming took 5 bases from V and 6 from J, leaving 18 bases between them. From germline, CDR1 is SGHTA and CDR2 FQGNSA. The CDR3, as DNA: TGTGCCAGCAGCGGGGGAGGGGGAGGAAGGGATACGCAGTATTTT. This codes for CASSGGGGGRDTQYF.

This clone was counted a few times. The chain has TRBV4-1 and TRBJ1-5; D is unresolved. CDR3 size: 14 residues. V lost 0 bases and J 7 bases, leaving 10 bases between the germline ends. CDR1 is MGHRA and CDR2 is YSYEKL in the germline V gene. The CDR3 sequence is CASSQDSSLQPQHF. The CDR3 nucleotides read TGCGCCAGCAGCCAAGATTCCTCCTTACAGCCCCAGCATTTT.

Remarks on this clone: An end of the junction does not agree with germline; a read error may underlie this. The genes are TRBV9 and TRBJ2-7; D remains ambiguous. CDR3 length: 13 amino acids. The germline V gene has CDR1 SGDLS and CDR2 YYNGEE. The CDR3 spells CASSQDGAYEQYF. In DNA form, the CDR3 reads TGCGCCAGCAGCCAAGACGGAGCGTACGAGCAGTACTTC. The variable domain in full, with the rest retrieved from reference TRBV9 and TRBJ2-7, is DSGVTQTPKHLITATGQRVTLRCSPRSGDLSVYWYQQSLDQGLQFLIQYYNGEERAKGNILERFSAQQFPDLHSELNLSSLELGDSALYFCASSQDGAYEQYFGPGTRLTVT.